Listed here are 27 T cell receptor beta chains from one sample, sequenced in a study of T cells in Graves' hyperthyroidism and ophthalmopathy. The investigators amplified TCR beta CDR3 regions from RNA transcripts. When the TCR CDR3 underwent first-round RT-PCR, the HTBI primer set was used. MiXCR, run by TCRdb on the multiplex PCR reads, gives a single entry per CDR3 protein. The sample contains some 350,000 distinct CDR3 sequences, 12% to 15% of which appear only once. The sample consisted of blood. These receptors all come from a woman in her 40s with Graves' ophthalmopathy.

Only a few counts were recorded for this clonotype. This CDR3 is CASSIMELGNQPQHF. Here the CDR3 DNA reads TGTGCCAGTAGTATAATGGAATTGGGAAATCAGCCCCAGCATTTT. This rearrangement joins TRBV19 to TRBJ1-5; D not resolved. CDR3 size: 15 residues. V lost 2 bases to trimming and J lost 4 bases, with 12 bases between them. CDR1 and CDR2 from the germline V gene are LNHDA and SQIVND (reference sequence).

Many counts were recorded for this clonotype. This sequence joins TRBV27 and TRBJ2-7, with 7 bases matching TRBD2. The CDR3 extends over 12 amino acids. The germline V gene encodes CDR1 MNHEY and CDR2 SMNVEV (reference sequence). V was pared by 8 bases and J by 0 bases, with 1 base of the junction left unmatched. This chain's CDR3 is CASGGSSYEQYF. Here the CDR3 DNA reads TGTGCCAGCGGCGGGAGCTCCTACGAGCAGTACTTC.

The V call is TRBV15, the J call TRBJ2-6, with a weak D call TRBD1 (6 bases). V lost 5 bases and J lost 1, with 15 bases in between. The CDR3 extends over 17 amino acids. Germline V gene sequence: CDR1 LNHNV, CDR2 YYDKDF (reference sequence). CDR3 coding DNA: TGTGCCACCAGCGTGGCAGGGGATGGATCTGGGGCCAACGTCCTGACTTTC. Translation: CATSVAGDGSGANVLTF.

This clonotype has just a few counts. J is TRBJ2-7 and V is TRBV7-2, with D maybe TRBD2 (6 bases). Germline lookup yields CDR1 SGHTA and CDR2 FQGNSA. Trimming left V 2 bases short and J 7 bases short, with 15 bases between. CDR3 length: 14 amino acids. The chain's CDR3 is CASSLSPGVGEQYF. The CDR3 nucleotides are TGTGCCAGCAGCTTATCTCCGGGAGTAGGGGAGCAGTACTTC. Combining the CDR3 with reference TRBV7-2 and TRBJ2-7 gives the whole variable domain GAGVSQSPSNKVTEKGKDVELRCDPISGHTALYWYRQSLGQGLEFLIYFQGNSAPDKSGLPSDRFSAERTGGSVSTLTIQRTQQEDSAVYLCASSLSPGVGEQYFGPGTRLTVT.

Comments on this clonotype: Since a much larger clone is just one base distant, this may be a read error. The DNA of the CDR3 is TGTGCCAGCAGTTTAGGGGCCAGACAGGGGCTGAACACTGAAGCTCTCTTT. Translated: CASSLGARQGLNTEALF. J is TRBJ1-1 and V is TRBV28, with TRBD1 matching over 8 bases. Germline V gene sequence: CDR1 MDHEN, CDR2 SYDVKM. CDR3 length: 17 residues.

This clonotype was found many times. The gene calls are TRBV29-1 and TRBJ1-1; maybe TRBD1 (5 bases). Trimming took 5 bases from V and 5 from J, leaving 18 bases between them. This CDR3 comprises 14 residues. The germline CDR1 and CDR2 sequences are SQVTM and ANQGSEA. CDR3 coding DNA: TGCAGCGTTACCCGAACTGGAAGGGGAACTGAAGCTTTCTTT. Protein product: CSVTRTGRGTEAFF.

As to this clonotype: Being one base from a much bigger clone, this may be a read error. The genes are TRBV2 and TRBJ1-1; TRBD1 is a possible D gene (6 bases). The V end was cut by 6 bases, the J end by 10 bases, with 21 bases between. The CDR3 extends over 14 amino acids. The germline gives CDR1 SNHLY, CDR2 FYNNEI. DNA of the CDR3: TGTGCCAGCAGCCTTTTCACAGGGAGTCGCGGAGCTTTCTTT. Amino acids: CASSLFTGSRGAFF.

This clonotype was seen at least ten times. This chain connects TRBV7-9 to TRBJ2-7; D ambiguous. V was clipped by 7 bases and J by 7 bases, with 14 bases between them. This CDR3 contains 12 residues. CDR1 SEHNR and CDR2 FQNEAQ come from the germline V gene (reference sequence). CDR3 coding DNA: TGTGCCAGCACCGCCCTCCTACGAGAGCAGTACTTC. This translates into CASTALLREQYF.

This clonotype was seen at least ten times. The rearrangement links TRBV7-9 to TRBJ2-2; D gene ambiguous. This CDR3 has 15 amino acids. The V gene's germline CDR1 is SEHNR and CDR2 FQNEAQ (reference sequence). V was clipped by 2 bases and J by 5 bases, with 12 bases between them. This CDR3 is CASSLSVVGTGELFF. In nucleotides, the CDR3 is TGTGCCAGCAGCTTATCTGTCGTGGGGACCGGGGAGCTGTTTTTT.

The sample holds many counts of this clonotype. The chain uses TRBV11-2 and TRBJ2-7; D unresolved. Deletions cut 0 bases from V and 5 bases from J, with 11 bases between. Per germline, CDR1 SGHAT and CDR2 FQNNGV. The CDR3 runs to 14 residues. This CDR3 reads CASSLDRWADEQYF. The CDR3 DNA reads TGTGCCAGCAGCTTAGATCGATGGGCAGACGAGCAGTACTTC.

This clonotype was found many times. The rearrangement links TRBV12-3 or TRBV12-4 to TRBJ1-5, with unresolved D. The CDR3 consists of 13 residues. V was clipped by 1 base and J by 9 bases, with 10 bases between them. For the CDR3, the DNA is TGTGCCAGCAGTTTAGGGACGCGTCGGCCCCAGCATTTT. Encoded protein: CASSLGTRRPQHF.

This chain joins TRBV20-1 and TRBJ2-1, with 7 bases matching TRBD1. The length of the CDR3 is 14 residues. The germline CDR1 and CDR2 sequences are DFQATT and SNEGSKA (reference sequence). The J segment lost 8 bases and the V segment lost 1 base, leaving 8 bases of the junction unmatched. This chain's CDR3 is CSARGHRGFDEQFF. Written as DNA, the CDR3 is TGCAGTGCTAGAGGCCACAGGGGATTCGATGAGCAGTTCTTC.

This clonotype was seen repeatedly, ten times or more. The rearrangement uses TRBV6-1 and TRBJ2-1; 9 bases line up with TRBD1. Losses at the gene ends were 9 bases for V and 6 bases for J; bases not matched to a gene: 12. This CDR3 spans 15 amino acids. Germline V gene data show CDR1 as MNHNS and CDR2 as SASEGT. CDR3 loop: CASSPGQGFLNEQFF. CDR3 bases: TGTGCCAGTTCTCCGGGACAGGGTTTTCTCAATGAGCAGTTCTTC.

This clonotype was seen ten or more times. CDR3 sequence (DNA): TGTGCCAGCAGGCAAAACCTCCAGTCTTCTGAAGCTTTCTTT. This encodes CASRQNLQSSEAFF. The rearrangement uses TRBV27 and TRBJ1-1; no firm D call. V lost 6 bases to trimming and J lost 6 bases, with 17 bases between them. The CDR3 runs to 14 residues. The germline V gene encodes CDR1 MNHEY and CDR2 SMNVEV (reference sequence).

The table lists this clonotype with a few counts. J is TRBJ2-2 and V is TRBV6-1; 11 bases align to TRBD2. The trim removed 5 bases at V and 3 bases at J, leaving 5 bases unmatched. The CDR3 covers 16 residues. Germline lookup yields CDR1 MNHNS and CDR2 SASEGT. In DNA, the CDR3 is TGTGCCAGCAGTTGGGGGACTAGCGGTTACACCGGGGAGCTGTTTTTT. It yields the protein CASSWGTSGYTGELFF.

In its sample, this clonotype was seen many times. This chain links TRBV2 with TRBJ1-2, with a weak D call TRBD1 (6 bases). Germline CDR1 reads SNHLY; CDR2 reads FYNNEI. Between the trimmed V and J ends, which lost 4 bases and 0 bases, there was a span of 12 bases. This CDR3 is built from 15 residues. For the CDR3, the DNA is TGTGCCAGCAGTGTTTTCAGGGGTACTAACTATGGCTACACCTTC. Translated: CASSVFRGTNYGYTF.

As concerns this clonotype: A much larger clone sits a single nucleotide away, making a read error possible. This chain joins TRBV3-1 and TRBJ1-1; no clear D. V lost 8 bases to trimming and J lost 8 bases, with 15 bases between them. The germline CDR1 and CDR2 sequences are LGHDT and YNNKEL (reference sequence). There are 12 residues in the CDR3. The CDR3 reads CASRPRGREAFF. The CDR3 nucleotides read TGTGCCAGCCGCCCCCGTGGGCGAGAAGCTTTCTTT.

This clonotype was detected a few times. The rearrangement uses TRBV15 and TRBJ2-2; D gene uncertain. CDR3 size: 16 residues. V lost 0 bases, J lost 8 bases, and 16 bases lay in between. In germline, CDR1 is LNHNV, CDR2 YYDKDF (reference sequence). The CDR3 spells CATSRDPGRTMGELFF. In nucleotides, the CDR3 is TGTGCCACCAGCAGAGATCCGGGCAGGACGATGGGGGAGCTGTTTTTT.

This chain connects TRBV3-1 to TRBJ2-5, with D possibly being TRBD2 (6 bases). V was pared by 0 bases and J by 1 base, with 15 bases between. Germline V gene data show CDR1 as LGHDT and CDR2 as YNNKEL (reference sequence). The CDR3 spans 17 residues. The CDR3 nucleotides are TGTGCCAGCAGCCAAGATCGGCTAGCGACCATCCAAGAGACCCAGTACTTC. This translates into CASSQDRLATIQETQYF.

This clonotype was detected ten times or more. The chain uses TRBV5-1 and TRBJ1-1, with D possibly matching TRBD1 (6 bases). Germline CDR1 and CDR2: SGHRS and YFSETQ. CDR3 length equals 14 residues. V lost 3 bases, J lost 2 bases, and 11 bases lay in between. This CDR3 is CASSSGAVNTEAFF. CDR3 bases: TGCGCCAGCAGCTCGGGGGCAGTAAACACTGAAGCTTTCTTT.

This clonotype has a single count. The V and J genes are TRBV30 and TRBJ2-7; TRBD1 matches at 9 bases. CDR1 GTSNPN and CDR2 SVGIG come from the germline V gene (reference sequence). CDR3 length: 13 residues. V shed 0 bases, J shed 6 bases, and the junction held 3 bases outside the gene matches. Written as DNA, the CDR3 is TGTGCCTGGAGTGTAGACAGGGGGGTCGAGCAGTACTTC. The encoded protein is CAWSVDRGVEQYF.

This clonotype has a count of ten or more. The CDR3 reads CASSEAWGRIADTQYF. CDR3 DNA: TGTGCCAGCAGTGAAGCCTGGGGGAGGATCGCAGATACGCAGTATTTT. The chain links TRBV6-1 to TRBJ2-3, with D possibly TRBD2 on 6 matching bases. V gave up 0 bases and J gave up 4 bases, with 14 bases separating them. The CDR3 is made up of 16 amino acids. Germline V gene lookup returns CDR1 MNHNS and CDR2 SASEGT.

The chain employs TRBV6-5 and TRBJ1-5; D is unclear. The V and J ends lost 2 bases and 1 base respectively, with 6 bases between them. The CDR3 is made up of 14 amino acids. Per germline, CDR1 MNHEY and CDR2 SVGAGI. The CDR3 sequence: CASSYSRSNQPQHF. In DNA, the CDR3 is TGTGCCAGCAGTTACAGTCGGAGCAATCAGCCCCAGCATTTT.

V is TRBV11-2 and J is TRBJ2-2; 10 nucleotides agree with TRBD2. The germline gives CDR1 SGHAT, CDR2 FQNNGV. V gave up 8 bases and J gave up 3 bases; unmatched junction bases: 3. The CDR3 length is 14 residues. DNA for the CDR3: TGTGCCAGCCGTCTAGCGGGGGACACCGGGGAGCTGTTTTTT. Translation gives CASRLAGDTGELFF.

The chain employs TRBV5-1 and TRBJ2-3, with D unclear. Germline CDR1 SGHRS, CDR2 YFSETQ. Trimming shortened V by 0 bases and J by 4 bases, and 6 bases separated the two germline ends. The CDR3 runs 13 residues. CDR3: CASSLEDSDTQYF. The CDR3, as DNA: TGCGCCAGCAGCTTGGAAGATTCAGATACGCAGTATTTT.

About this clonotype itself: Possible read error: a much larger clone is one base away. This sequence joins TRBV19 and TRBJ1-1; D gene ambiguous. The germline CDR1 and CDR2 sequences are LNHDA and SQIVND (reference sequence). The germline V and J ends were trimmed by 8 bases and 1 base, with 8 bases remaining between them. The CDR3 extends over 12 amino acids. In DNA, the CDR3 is TGTGCCAGTCATACATGGAACACTGAAGCTTTCTTT. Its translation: CASHTWNTEAFF.

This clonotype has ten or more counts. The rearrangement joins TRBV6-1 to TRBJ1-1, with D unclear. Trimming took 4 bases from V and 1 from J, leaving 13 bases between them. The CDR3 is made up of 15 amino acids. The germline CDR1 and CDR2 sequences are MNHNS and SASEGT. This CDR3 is CASSGGKFQNTEAFF. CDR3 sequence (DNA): TGTGCCAGCAGTGGGGGAAAGTTTCAGAACACTGAAGCTTTCTTT.